This T cell receptor (beta chain) emerged from a study of blood T cell repertoires in COVID-19. Libraries were prepared by immunoSEQ multiplex PCR; TCRdb keeps only in-frame clonotypes and omits some of them. This table has over 90,000 clones, more than 80% appearing once. The V gene's germline CDR1 is SGHAT and CDR2 FQDESV (reference sequence). The CDR3 consists of 14 residues. V lost 4 bases to trimming and J lost 2 bases, with 9 bases between them. The receptor was isolated from a human donor in a cohort sampled during active COVID-19. The sequencing sample was made of peripheral blood. V and J are TRBV11-1 and TRBJ1-3, with D hard to call. Written as DNA, the CDR3 is TGTGCCAGCAGCTCCCGACAAACTGGAAACACCATATATTTT. Its translation: CASSSRQTGNTIYF.